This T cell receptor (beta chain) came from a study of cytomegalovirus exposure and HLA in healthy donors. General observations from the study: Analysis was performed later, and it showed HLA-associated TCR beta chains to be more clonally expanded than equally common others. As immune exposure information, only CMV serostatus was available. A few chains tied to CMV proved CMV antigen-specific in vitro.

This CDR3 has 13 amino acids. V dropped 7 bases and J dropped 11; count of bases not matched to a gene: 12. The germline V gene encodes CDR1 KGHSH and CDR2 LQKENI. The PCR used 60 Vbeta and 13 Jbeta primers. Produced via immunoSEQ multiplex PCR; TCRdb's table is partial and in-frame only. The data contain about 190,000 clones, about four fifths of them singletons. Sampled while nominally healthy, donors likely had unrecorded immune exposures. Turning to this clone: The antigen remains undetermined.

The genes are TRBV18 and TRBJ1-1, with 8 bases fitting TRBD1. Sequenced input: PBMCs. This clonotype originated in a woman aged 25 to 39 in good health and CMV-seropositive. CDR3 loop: CASYQAGQGVAFF. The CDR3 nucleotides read TGTGCCAGCTATCAGGCCGGACAGGGCGTCGCTTTCTTT.